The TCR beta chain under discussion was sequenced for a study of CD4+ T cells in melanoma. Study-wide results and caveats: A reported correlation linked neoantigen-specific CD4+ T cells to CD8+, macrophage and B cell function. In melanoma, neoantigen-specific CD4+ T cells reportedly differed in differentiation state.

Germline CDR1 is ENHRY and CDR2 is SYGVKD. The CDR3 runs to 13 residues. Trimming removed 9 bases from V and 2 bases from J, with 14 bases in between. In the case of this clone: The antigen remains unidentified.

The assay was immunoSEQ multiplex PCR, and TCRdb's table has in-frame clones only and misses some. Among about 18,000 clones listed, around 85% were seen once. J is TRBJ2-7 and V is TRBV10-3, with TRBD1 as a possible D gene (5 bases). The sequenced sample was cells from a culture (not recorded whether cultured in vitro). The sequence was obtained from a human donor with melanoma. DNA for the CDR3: TGTGCCATTAATCAGGGCCGGGCCTACGAGCAGTACTTC. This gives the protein CAINQGRAYEQYF.